This entry lists 2 T cell receptor beta chains sequenced from one sample in a study of blood T cell repertoires in COVID-19. Only in-frame clones appear in the TCRdb table, and some are missing; sequencing was by immunoSEQ multiplex PCR. The data hold around 160,000 clones, with roughly 81% observed a single time. The sequencing sample was made of peripheral blood. The receptor source for this set is a human donor with acute or convalescent COVID-19. The donor label of this sample is uncertain.

The chain has TRBV19 and TRBJ1-6, with a tentative D call TRBD1 (6 bases). The germline gives CDR1 LNHDA, CDR2 SQIVND (reference sequence). CDR3 length: 13 residues. V was trimmed by 8 bases and J by 8 bases, leaving 13 bases between them. CDR3 residues: CASGRGLDSPLHF. For the CDR3, the DNA is TGTGCCAGTGGGCGGGGGCTAGATTCACCCCTCCACTTT.

The chain has TRBV19 and TRBJ2-2; 8 bases match TRBD2. The CDR3 covers 14 residues. From germline, CDR1 is LNHDA and CDR2 SQIVND (reference sequence). The junction had 8 bases not matched to a gene; V was cut back by 7 bases and J by 7 bases. The CDR3 loop reads CASTLGGAGGELFF. The DNA of the CDR3 is TGTGCCAGTACCCTCGGGGGGGCCGGCGGGGAGCTGTTTTTT. The variable domain in full, completed from reference TRBV19 and TRBJ2-2, reads DGGITQSPKYLFRKEGQNVTLSCEQNLNHDAMYWYRQDPGQGLRLIYYSQIVNDFQKGDIAEGYSVSREKKESFPLTVTSAQKNPTAFYLCASTLGGAGGELFFGEGSRLTVL.